A single T cell receptor (beta chain) is shown here with its context. Its target is not known. This sample stems from a study of T cell responses to AZD1222 COVID-19 vaccine. Overall study findings and caveats: Unmutated variant regions are reportedly the target of nearly half of TCRs that are spike-specific. Donors skewed white British and female; clonal diversity was possibly underestimated. Spike-wide vaccine-associated CD4 TCRs dominated at 160-218 and 743-854. Spike-specific TCRs gained breadth and depth after people received two AZD1222 doses.

This CDR3 is 18 amino acids long. Germline V gene lookup returns CDR1 LGHDT and CDR2 YNNKEL (reference sequence). V was clipped by 0 bases and J by 5 bases; unmatched bases: 11. Some clones are missing from TCRdb's copy, which holds only in-frame ones; the method was immunoSEQ multiplex PCR. Among 15,000 to 20,000 clones, roughly 91% were seen once, and the ten largest hold 8.7%. The chain couples TRBV3-1 (or the pseudogene TRBV3-2) to TRBJ2-1; 9 bases line up with TRBD2. The sequencing used peripheral blood, collected 28 days after the second AZD1222 dose. The TCR was taken from an adult who received the AZD1222 COVID-19 vaccine. The CDR3 DNA is TGTGCCAGCAGCCAAGATCCCGCGGGACTAGCAGCAAACAATGAGCAGTTCTTC. It is translated as CASSQDPAGLAANNEQFF.